This entry lists 25 T cell receptor beta chains sequenced from one sample in a study of technical replicates of blood from a few donors. Here immunoSEQ multiplex PCR was the method, and the copy in TCRdb shows in-frame clones only, minus some. The table lists 60,000 to 65,000 clones, approximately 84% of them singletons. The specimen sequenced was PBMCs. These receptor sequences come from a human donor in good health. Some clones in this sample may be carry-over from other donors' samples.

The chain combines TRBV28 with TRBJ2-7; 9 nucleotides match TRBD2. Trimming at V came to 5 bases and at J to 1 base, leaving 9 bases not matched to a gene. The germline gives CDR1 MDHEN, CDR2 SYDVKM. This CDR3 has 16 amino acids. The CDR3 protein is CASSHGGAGGSYEQYF. The CDR3 DNA is TGTGCCAGCAGTCACGGGGGGGCGGGAGGGTCCTACGAGCAGTACTTC. Full variable domain (rest looked up from reference TRBV28 and TRBJ2-7): DVKVTQSSRYLVKRTGEKVFLECVQDMDHENMFWYRQDPGLGLRLIYFSYDVKMKEKGDIPEGYSVSREKKERFSLILESASTNQTSMYLCASSHGGAGGSYEQYFGPGTRLTVT.

The V gene is TRBV6-1, the J gene TRBJ2-3, with 12 nucleotides matching TRBD2. The ends lost 3 bases at V and 4 bases at J; junction bases unmatched: 5. The CDR3 extends over 16 amino acids. CDR1 is MNHNS, CDR2 SASEGT, per germline. This chain's CDR3 is CASSDETSGGSDTQYF. The CDR3 DNA follows: TGTGCCAGCAGTGACGAGACTAGCGGGGGCTCAGATACGCAGTATTTT.

This chain connects TRBV19 to TRBJ2-7; tentative D call: TRBD2 (6 bases). This CDR3 is built from 14 residues. V was clipped by 4 bases and J by 1 base, with 11 bases between them. CDR1 and CDR2 (germline): LNHDA, SQIVND (reference sequence). CDR3 sequence (DNA): TGTGCCAGTAGTACCCCGGGGGTTTCCTACGAGCAGTACTTC. Protein: CASSTPGVSYEQYF.

This rearrangement joins TRBV5-6 to TRBJ2-7; 9 bases agree with TRBD2. CDR3 length: 15 residues. Germline trimming cut 4 bases from V and 3 bases from J; bases unmatched to any gene: 8. Per the germline V gene, CDR1 is SGHDT and CDR2 is YYEEEE. The CDR3 sequence: CASSPLAGSIYEQYF. In DNA form, the CDR3 reads TGTGCCAGCAGCCCCCTAGCGGGGTCTATCTACGAGCAGTACTTC.

In this sample, this clone turned up once. V and J are TRBV4-1 and TRBJ2-1; 8 bases fit TRBD2. J gave up 7 bases and V 1 base, and 9 bases lay outside the gene matches. Germline V gene data show CDR1 as MGHRA and CDR2 as YSYEKL. CDR3 length equals 16 residues. The CDR3 reads CASSQGPGLGLNEQFF. The CDR3 DNA is TGCGCCAGCAGCCAAGGCCCGGGACTAGGCCTGAATGAGCAGTTCTTC.

The chain has TRBV30 and TRBJ2-3, with 10 bases lining up with TRBD2. The V and J ends lost 0 bases and 3 bases, in that order; junction bases with no gene match: 3. The CDR3 covers 15 residues. Germline V gene lookup returns CDR1 GTSNPN and CDR2 SVGIG (reference sequence). The CDR3 here is CAWSVRAGGTDTQYF. CDR3 nucleotide sequence: TGTGCCTGGAGTGTACGAGCGGGAGGGACAGATACGCAGTATTTT.

V usage is TRBV5-5 and J usage is TRBJ2-5; possible D gene TRBD2, 6 bases. The CDR3 is 14 residues long. V was trimmed by 4 bases and J by 3 bases, leaving 13 bases between them. Germline V lookup: CDR1 SGHKS, CDR2 YYEKEE (reference sequence). This CDR3 is CASSPSGQEETQYF. The CDR3 DNA sequence: TGTGCCAGCAGCCCCAGCGGGCAGGAAGAGACCCAGTACTTC.

This chain connects TRBV2 to TRBJ2-7, with TRBD1 matching 9 bases. Germline trimming cut 6 bases from V and 6 bases from J; bases unmatched to any gene: 6. This CDR3 comprises 13 residues. Germline CDR1 is SNHLY and CDR2 is FYNNEI. The CDR3 region is CASSWTGEGEQYF. DNA of the CDR3: TGTGCCAGCAGCTGGACAGGGGAGGGCGAGCAGTACTTC.

The chain combines TRBV2 with TRBJ1-3; no clear D gene. The CDR3 length is 16 residues. The germline V gene encodes CDR1 SNHLY and CDR2 FYNNEI. V was cut by 3 bases and J by 0 bases, with 12 bases left in between. CDR3 DNA: TGTGCCAGCAGTGACCGTTCCAGATCCTCTGGAAACACCATATATTTT. It yields the protein CASSDRSRSSGNTIYF. Full variable domain (outside the CDR3, taken from reference TRBV2 and TRBJ1-3): EPEVTQTPSHQVTQMGQEVILRCVPISNHLYFYWYRQILGQKVEFLVSFYNNEISEKSEIFDDQFSVERPDGSNFTLKIRSTKLEDSAMYFCASSDRSRSSGNTIYFGEGSWLTVV.

This clone was seen a handful of times. V is TRBV11-1 and J is TRBJ2-1, with 14 positions matching TRBD2. With V trimmed by 4 bases and J by 12 bases, 8 bases remained unmatched. Germline V CDR1 and CDR2: SGHAT, FQDESV (reference sequence). This CDR3 has 15 amino acids. DNA of the CDR3: TGTGCCAGCAGCTCCGGACTAGCGGGGGGTCTCGGGCAGTTCTTC. Protein sequence: CASSSGLAGGLGQFF.

The V gene is TRBV5-4, the J gene TRBJ2-1, with D possibly matching TRBD2 (5 bases). The CDR3 is 16 amino acids. Trimming removed 5 bases from V and 0 bases from J, with 15 bases in between. CDR1 and CDR2 (germline): SGHNT, YYREEE (reference sequence). For the CDR3, the DNA is TGTGCCAGCAGTCCCGGCGGGCTCCACTCCTACAATGAGCAGTTCTTC. This gives the protein CASSPGGLHSYNEQFF. The full variable domain, in which reference TRBV5-4 and TRBJ2-1 provide the parts outside the CDR3, is ETGVTQSPTHLIKTRGQQVTLRCSSQSGHNTVSWYQQALGQGPQFIFQYYREEENGRGNFPPRFSGLQFPNYSSELNVNALELDDSALYLCASSPGGLHSYNEQFFGPGTRLTVL.

The rearrangement links TRBV5-4 to TRBJ1-2; the D is unclear. Trimming took off 0 bases at V and 0 bases at J, with 3 bases between the two ends. Germline-derived CDR1 and CDR2 are SGHNT and YYREEE (reference sequence). The CDR3 loop spans 13 amino acids. The CDR3 coding sequence is TGTGCCAGCAGCTTGGATACTAACTATGGCTACACCTTC. Amino acids: CASSLDTNYGYTF. Full variable domain (outside the CDR3, taken from reference TRBV5-4 and TRBJ1-2): ETGVTQSPTHLIKTRGQQVTLRCSSQSGHNTVSWYQQALGQGPQFIFQYYREEENGRGNFPPRFSGLQFPNYSSELNVNALELDDSALYLCASSLDTNYGYTFGSGTRLTVV.

The rearrangement joins TRBV7-9 to TRBJ1-1; 7 bases are shared with TRBD1. Germline V gives CDR1 SEHNR, CDR2 FQNEAQ (reference sequence). Germline trimming cut 5 bases from V and 1 base from J; bases unmatched to any gene: 7. The CDR3 consists of 15 residues. The CDR3 nucleotides are TGTGCCAGCAGCCAACGGGACAGTCAGAACACTGAAGCTTTCTTT. Its protein is CASSQRDSQNTEAFF.

In this sample, this clone turned up once. The gene calls are TRBV7-3 and TRBJ2-3; 7 nucleotides match TRBD2. CDR1 is SGHTA, CDR2 FQGTGA, per germline. The trim removed 5 bases at V and 0 bases at J, leaving 14 bases unmatched. The CDR3 extends over 18 amino acids. CDR3 sequence (DNA): TGTGCCAGCAGCCCCTTACCCCCCAGCGGGACGAGCACAGATACGCAGTATTTT. This gives the protein CASSPLPPSGTSTDTQYF.

The chain is built from TRBV2 and TRBJ2-7, with 7 positions matching TRBD2. Germline V lookup: CDR1 SNHLY, CDR2 FYNNEI. With 4 bases clipped from V and 2 bases from J, the junction kept 5 bases outside the gene matches. There are 14 residues in the CDR3. The CDR3 here is CASSVPSGAYEQYF. For the CDR3, the DNA is TGTGCCAGCAGTGTCCCTAGCGGAGCCTACGAGCAGTACTTC.

V usage is TRBV6-5 and J usage is TRBJ1-1, with 7 positions matching TRBD1. The CDR3 consists of 15 residues. Germline CDR1 reads MNHEY; CDR2 reads SVGAGI. J gave up 3 bases and V 6 bases, and 10 bases lay outside the gene matches. As DNA, the CDR3 is TGTGCCAGCAGCTACGTGGACAGGAGGGACACTGAAGCTTTCTTT. Its protein product is CASSYVDRRDTEAFF.

The genes are TRBV5-1 and TRBJ2-5, with D perhaps TRBD2 (5 bases). Germline CDR1 SGHRS, CDR2 YFSETQ. The CDR3 contains 16 residues. V dropped 4 bases and J dropped 2 bases, with 18 bases sitting between them. CDR3 DNA sequence: TGCGCCAGCAGCAGAAGAGGGATCGGTCCGCAAGAGACCCAGTACTTC. Amino acids: CASSRRGIGPQETQYF.

The chain joins TRBV27 to TRBJ1-6; the match to TRBD1 covers 10 bases. Germline assignment: CDR1 MNHEY and CDR2 SMNVEV (reference sequence). V gave up 4 bases and J gave up 8 bases; unmatched junction bases: 2. This CDR3 is 14 amino acids long. The CDR3 reads CASSWTGGDSPLHF. CDR3 sequence (DNA): TGTGCCAGCAGTTGGACAGGGGGAGATTCACCCCTCCACTTT.

The genes are TRBV5-1 and TRBJ2-1, with 7 bases that match TRBD2. The CDR3 has 14 residues. Losses at the gene ends were 3 bases for V and 8 bases for J; bases not matched to a gene: 8. In germline, CDR1 is SGHRS, CDR2 YFSETQ. The CDR3 bases are TGCGCCAGCAGCTACGGGGCGGGAGTTGATGAGCAGTTCTTC. Its protein is CASSYGAGVDEQFF.

V and J are TRBV29-1 and TRBJ1-1, with D perhaps TRBD1 (6 bases). The CDR3 loop spans 11 amino acids. The germline V gene has CDR1 SQVTM and CDR2 ANQGSEA. Trimming removed 3 bases at V and 10 bases at J, with 12 bases between. This CDR3 is CSVEQQGPAFF. DNA of the CDR3: TGCAGCGTTGAGCAACAGGGACCAGCTTTCTTT.

The V call is TRBV29-1, the J call TRBJ1-1; maybe TRBD1 (6 bases). Germline values: CDR1 SQVTM, CDR2 ANQGSEA. This CDR3 comprises 13 residues. V was shortened by 7 bases and J by 4 bases, with 16 bases between the two germline ends. The CDR3 DNA follows: TGCAGCGCTTTGGGACACGACTCCACTGAAGCTTTCTTT. Translation gives CSALGHDSTEAFF.

The V gene is TRBV4-2, the J gene TRBJ2-7; 10 nucleotides line up with TRBD2. The CDR3 is made up of 16 amino acids. V shed 1 base, J shed 1 base, and the junction held 4 bases outside the gene matches. Per germline, CDR1 LGHNA and CDR2 YNFKEQ. The CDR3 DNA is TGTGCCAGCAGCCAAGTTAGCGGGGGGTTTTCCTACGAGCAGTACTTC. Amino acids: CASSQVSGGFSYEQYF.

This sequence joins TRBV5-6 and TRBJ2-7, with TRBD1 matching 7 bases. V lost 1 base and J lost 6; bases outside the gene matches: 7. Per the germline V gene, CDR1 is SGHDT and CDR2 is YYEEEE. The CDR3 spans 14 residues. CDR3 residues: CASSLSTGAIEQYF. The CDR3 DNA sequence: TGTGCCAGCAGCTTGTCAACAGGGGCTATCGAGCAGTACTTC.

V usage is TRBV7-6 and J usage is TRBJ2-5, with D possibly matching TRBD1 (6 bases). The J call may be wrong; the DNA end is better matched by TRBJ2-7. The CDR3 sequence is 14 residues long. CDR1 is SGHVS, CDR2 FNYEAQ, per germline. CDR3 in amino acids: CASSSPWGQNEQYF. In DNA, the CDR3 is TGTGCCAGCAGTTCTCCTTGGGGGCAGAACGAGCAGTACTTC.

J is TRBJ2-7 and V is TRBV29-1; the D gene is possibly TRBD1 (5 bases). The germline V and J ends were trimmed by 4 bases and 3 bases, with 13 bases remaining between them. The CDR3 consists of 13 residues. Germline V gene data show CDR1 as SQVTM and CDR2 as ANQGSEA. The CDR3 reads CSVGLGVRYEQYF. The CDR3 DNA follows: TGCAGCGTTGGCCTAGGGGTTCGCTACGAGCAGTACTTC.